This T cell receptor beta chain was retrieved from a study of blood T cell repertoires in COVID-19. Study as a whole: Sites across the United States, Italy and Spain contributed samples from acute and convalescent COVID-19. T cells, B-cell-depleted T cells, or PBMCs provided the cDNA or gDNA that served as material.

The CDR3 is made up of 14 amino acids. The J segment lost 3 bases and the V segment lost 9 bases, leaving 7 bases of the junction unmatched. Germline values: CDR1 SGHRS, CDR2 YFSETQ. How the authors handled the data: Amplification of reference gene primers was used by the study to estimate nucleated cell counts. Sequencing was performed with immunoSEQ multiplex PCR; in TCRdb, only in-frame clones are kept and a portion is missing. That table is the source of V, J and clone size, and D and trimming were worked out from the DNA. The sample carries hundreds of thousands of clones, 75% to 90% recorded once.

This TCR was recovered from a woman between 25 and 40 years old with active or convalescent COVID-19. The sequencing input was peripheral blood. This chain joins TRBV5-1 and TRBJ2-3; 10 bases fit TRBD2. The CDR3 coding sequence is TGCGCCACCCGAACTAGCGGGATTACAGATACGCAGTATTTT. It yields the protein CATRTSGITDTQYF.